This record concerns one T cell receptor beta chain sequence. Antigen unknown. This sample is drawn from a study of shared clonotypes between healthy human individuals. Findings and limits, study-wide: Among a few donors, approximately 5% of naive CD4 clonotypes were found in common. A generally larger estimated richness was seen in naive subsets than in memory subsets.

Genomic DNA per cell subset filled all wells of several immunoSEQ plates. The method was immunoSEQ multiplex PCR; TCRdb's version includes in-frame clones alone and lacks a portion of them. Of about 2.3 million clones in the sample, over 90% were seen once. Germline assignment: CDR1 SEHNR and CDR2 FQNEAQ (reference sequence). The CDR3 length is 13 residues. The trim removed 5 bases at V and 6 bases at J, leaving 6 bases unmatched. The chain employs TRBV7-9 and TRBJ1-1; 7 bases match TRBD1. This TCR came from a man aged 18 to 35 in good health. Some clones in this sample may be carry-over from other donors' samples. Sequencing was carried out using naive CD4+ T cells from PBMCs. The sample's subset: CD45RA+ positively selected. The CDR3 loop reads CASSHAGGAEAFF. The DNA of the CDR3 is TGTGCCAGCAGCCACGCAGGGGGAGCTGAAGCTTTCTTT.